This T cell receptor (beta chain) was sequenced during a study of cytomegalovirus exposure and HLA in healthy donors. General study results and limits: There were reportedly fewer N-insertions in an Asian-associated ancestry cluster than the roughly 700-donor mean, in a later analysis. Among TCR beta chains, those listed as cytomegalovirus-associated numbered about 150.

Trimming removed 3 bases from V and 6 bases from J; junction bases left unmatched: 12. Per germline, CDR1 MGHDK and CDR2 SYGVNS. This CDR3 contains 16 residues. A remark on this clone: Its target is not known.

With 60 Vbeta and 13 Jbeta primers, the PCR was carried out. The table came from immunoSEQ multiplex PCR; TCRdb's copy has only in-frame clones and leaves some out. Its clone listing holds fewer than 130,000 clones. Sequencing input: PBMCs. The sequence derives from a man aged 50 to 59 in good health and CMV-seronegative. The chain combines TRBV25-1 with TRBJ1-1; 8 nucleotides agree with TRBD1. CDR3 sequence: CASSENHRGSMAEAFF. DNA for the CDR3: TGTGCCAGCAGTGAGAACCACAGGGGGTCTATGGCTGAAGCTTTCTTT. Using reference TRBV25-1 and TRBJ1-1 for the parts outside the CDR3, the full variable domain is EADIYQTPRYLVIGTGKKITLECSQTMGHDKMYWYQQDPGMELHLIHYSYGVNSTEKGDLSSESTVSRIRTEHFPLTLESARPSHTSQYLCASSENHRGSMAEAFFGQGTRLTVV.